These 13 T cell receptor beta chains were all obtained from the same sample, sequenced in a study of early T cells in non-severe SARS-CoV-2 infection. TCRdb re-derived calls from the 5' RACE reads in MiXCR, one entry per CDR3 protein. The data contain approximately 90,000 distinct CDR3 sequences, around 17% of them seen just once; the ten biggest clones take up 5.1%. This specimen was whole blood, taken at baseline. These receptor sequences come from an adult who was a healthcare worker with PCR-confirmed SARS-CoV-2 infection or an uninfected control (not recorded which).

This clonotype was counted a few times. Here the CDR3 DNA reads TGTGCCAGCAGTCGAGACACCGCGCATGAGTACTTC. Its protein product is CASSRDTAHEYF. The rearrangement joins TRBV28 to TRBJ2-7; D not certain. Trimming pared 5 bases from V and 11 bases from J, leaving 16 bases between. Per germline, CDR1 MDHEN and CDR2 SYDVKM. This CDR3 is 12 amino acids long.

The chain joins TRBV7-9 to TRBJ1-2; TRBD1 matches at 10 bases. Germline V gene sequence: CDR1 SEHNR, CDR2 FQNEAQ (reference sequence). With 7 bases clipped from V and 5 bases from J, the junction kept 10 bases outside the gene matches. This CDR3 has 15 residues. The CDR3 sequence: CASTGQGTLLYGYTF. The CDR3 DNA reads as TGTGCCAGCACGGGACAGGGGACCCTTTTGTATGGCTACACCTTC.

Many counts were recorded for this clonotype. The chain recombines TRBV7-3 with TRBJ2-1; D not certain. CDR1 and CDR2 (germline): SGHTA, FQGTGA. Trimming removed 6 bases from V and 4 bases from J, with 16 bases in between. The CDR3 sequence is 15 residues long. CDR3 nucleotide sequence: TGTGCCAGCAGTCACCGACCGAATTCGTACAATGAGCAGTTCTTC. Translation gives CASSHRPNSYNEQFF.

The sample holds many counts of this clonotype. J is TRBJ2-7 and V is TRBV7-2; possible D gene TRBD2, 6 bases. The CDR3 contains 14 residues. Per the germline V gene, CDR1 is SGHTA and CDR2 is FQGNSA. Trimming stripped 3 bases from V and 2 bases from J, with 11 bases between. Here the CDR3 reads CASSLVSGTYEQYF. Here the CDR3 DNA reads TGTGCCAGCAGCTTGGTTAGCGGTACCTACGAGCAGTACTTC.

This clonotype was detected only a few times. The chain links TRBV6-1 to TRBJ2-5; D is uncertain. CDR3 length equals 10 residues. V lost 8 bases and J lost 2, with 3 bases in between. CDR1 and CDR2 from the germline V gene are MNHNS and SASEGT. The CDR3 DNA reads TGTGCCAGCCTTCAAGAGACCCAGTACTTC. Translated: CASLQETQYF.

The rearrangement joins TRBV20-1 to TRBJ2-1; D gene uncertain. Between the trimmed V and J ends, which lost 5 bases and 8 bases, there was a span of 13 bases. CDR1 and CDR2 (germline): DFQATT, SNEGSKA (reference sequence). The CDR3 extends over 12 amino acids. In DNA, the CDR3 is TGCAGTGCTGGGTCTAGGATGCATGAGCAGTTCTTC. This sequence encodes CSAGSRMHEQFF.

A few counts support this clonotype. This sequence joins TRBV5-6 and TRBJ2-3; D is possibly TRBD2 (6 bases). The CDR3 runs 14 residues. Germline CDR1 reads SGHDT; CDR2 reads YYEEEE. The germline V and J ends were trimmed by 4 bases and 4 bases, with 13 bases remaining between them. CDR3 amino acids: CASSPLEGSDTQYF. CDR3 DNA: TGTGCCAGCAGCCCTCTGGAGGGTTCAGATACGCAGTATTTT.

A few counts support this clonotype. The rearrangement links TRBV2 to TRBJ1-1; D remains unclear. Germline V gene sequence: CDR1 SNHLY, CDR2 FYNNEI. The CDR3 extends over 13 amino acids. Trimming took off 4 bases at V and 1 base at J, with 7 bases between the two ends. CDR3 DNA sequence: TGTGCCAGCAGTGGCGAGAGGAACACTGAAGCTTTCTTT. Its protein is CASSGERNTEAFF.

The rearrangement links TRBV6-5 to TRBJ1-1, with unresolved D. The germline CDR1 and CDR2 sequences are MNHEY and SVGAGI. CDR3 length: 13 residues. V shed 4 bases and J shed 4 bases, with 10 bases lying between them. In DNA, the CDR3 is TGTGCCAGCAGTTCAAGGGTTCGCACTGAAGCTTTCTTT. Amino acid sequence: CASSSRVRTEAFF.

V and J are TRBV2 and TRBJ2-7, with 9 bases lining up with TRBD2. The CDR3 is made up of 15 amino acids. Germline V gene data show CDR1 as SNHLY and CDR2 as FYNNEI. The J segment lost 5 bases and the V segment lost 8 bases, leaving 13 bases of the junction unmatched. CDR3 in amino acids: CASSPSSGRTHEQYF. CDR3 nucleotide sequence: TGTGCCAGCTCTCCGAGCAGCGGGAGGACTCACGAGCAGTACTTC.

This clonotype was detected many times. The chain uses TRBV19 and TRBJ2-3, with 7 bases fitting TRBD1. Looked up from germline, CDR1 is LNHDA and CDR2 is SQIVND (reference sequence). CDR3 length equals 13 residues. V shed 5 bases and J 4 bases; nucleotides not matched to a gene: 3. The CDR3 is CASSDRVADTQYF. DNA for the CDR3: TGTGCCAGTAGTGACAGGGTGGCAGATACGCAGTATTTT.

This sequence joins TRBV7-2 and TRBJ2-5; weak D call: TRBD2 (5 bases). This CDR3 comprises 14 residues. V lost 5 bases and J lost 4, with 14 bases in between. The germline CDR1 and CDR2 sequences are SGHTA and FQGNSA. The CDR3 sequence: CASSPSRAAETQYF. The DNA for the CDR3 is TGTGCCAGCAGCCCGAGTAGAGCGGCAGAGACCCAGTACTTC.

At least ten counts were recorded for this clonotype. The gene calls are TRBV7-6 and TRBJ2-1, with TRBD2 identical over 7 bases. Germline V CDR1 and CDR2: SGHVS, FNYEAQ. The CDR3 is 14 amino acids. J gave up 7 bases and V 6 bases, and 9 bases lay outside the gene matches. Written as DNA, the CDR3 is TGTGCCAGCAGTTGGACTAGAATGGATAATGAGCAGTTCTTC. Protein: CASSWTRMDNEQFF.